The clone carrying this TCR beta chain was seen a handful of times. Its antigen is as yet unknown. Molecular barcoding with unique molecular identifiers was used for the TCRbeta library. TCRdb reanalysed the PCR reads using MiXCR and keeps one entry per CDR3 protein. The repertoire holds 700,000 or so distinct CDR3 sequences, around 13% seen once, with 0.75% to 0.85% in the top ten. The CDR3 consists of 13 residues. CDR1 is SEHNR, CDR2 FQNEAQ, per germline (reference sequence). The J segment lost 1 base and the V segment lost 10 bases, leaving 5 bases of the junction unmatched. The data belong to a study of T-cell reconstitution after alpha-beta-depleted transplantation in children. The study's findings and limits: Surviving thymic progenitors and recipient T cells were the source of high TCRbeta diversity at day 60 in some patients.

This material consisted of PBMCs, taken before TCRalphabeta/CD19-depleted stem cell transplant. This receptor was identified in a girl aged 2 to 10 with congenital amegakaryocytic thrombocytopenia, due to receive a stem cell transplant. This rearrangement joins TRBV7-9 to TRBJ2-7; 9 nucleotides agree with TRBD2. The chain's CDR3 is CATSGALSYEQYF. As DNA, the CDR3 is TGTGCCACTAGCGGGGCTCTTTCCTACGAGCAGTACTTC.